Presented here are 25 T cell receptor beta chains from one specimen sequenced in a study of T cell responses to AZD1222 COVID-19 vaccine. Generated by immunoSEQ multiplex PCR, the TCRdb table keeps only in-frame clones and is missing some. The table includes about 120,000 clones, around 91% detected once. This material consisted of peripheral blood, taken on day 0 of AZD1222 vaccination. These receptors came from an adult in good health.

The chain has TRBV6-1 and TRBJ2-5, with D unclear. The CDR3 loop spans 13 amino acids. V was cut by 3 bases and J by 4 bases, with 9 bases left in between. The germline gives CDR1 MNHNS, CDR2 SASEGT. CDR3 nucleotide sequence: TGTGCCAGCAGTGAGGTCAAGGCAGAGACCCAGTACTTC. Encoded protein: CASSEVKAETQYF.

The rearrangement links TRBV29-1 to TRBJ1-2, with D perhaps matching TRBD1 (5 bases). The CDR3 consists of 11 residues. The ends were cut back, 8 bases at V and 4 bases at J, with 11 bases in the middle. CDR1 and CDR2 (germline): SQVTM, ANQGSEA. The CDR3 DNA reads as TGCAGCTGGTGGGACGGCTATGGCTACACCTTC. Its translation: CSWWDGYGYTF.

The CDR3 region has the DNA TGTGCCAGCCGAATCAGCCCGACTAGCGGGAGGACCTCCCCAGATACGCAGTATTTT. This codes for CASRISPTSGRTSPDTQYF. J is TRBJ2-3 and V is TRBV28, with 13 bases matching TRBD2. CDR1 is MDHEN and CDR2 is SYDVKM in the germline V gene. The ends lost 8 bases at V and 4 bases at J; junction bases unmatched: 18. CDR3 length: 19 amino acids.

The J gene is TRBJ2-1, the V gene TRBV10-2; no reliable D call. The CDR3 consists of 16 residues. V was cut by 7 bases and J by 0 bases, with 16 bases left in between. CDR1 and CDR2 (germline): WSHSY, SAAADI. The CDR3 bases are TGCGCCAGCACCCTGAGGACGGTAAGCTCCTACAATGAGCAGTTCTTC. It is translated as CASTLRTVSSYNEQFF.

The count of this clone is one. The V call is TRBV7-2, the J call TRBJ2-7; TRBD2 might be the D (6 bases). V lost 5 bases to trimming and J lost 3 bases, with 11 bases between them. The CDR3 consists of 13 residues. From germline, CDR1 is SGHTA and CDR2 FQGNSA. CDR3 amino acids: CASSPPSVYEQYF. The CDR3 DNA reads TGTGCCAGCAGCCCACCTAGCGTCTACGAGCAGTACTTC.

V and J are TRBV9 and TRBJ2-1; 10 positions agree with TRBD2. J gave up 5 bases and V 4 bases, and 9 bases lay outside the gene matches. Germline loops: CDR1 SGDLS, CDR2 YYNGEE. The CDR3 has 16 amino acids. CDR3 sequence (DNA): TGTGCCAGCAGCCTGCGCCCTAGCGGGAGCCACAATGAGCAGTTCTTC. This gives the protein CASSLRPSGSHNEQFF. The variable domain in full, with the rest retrieved from reference TRBV9 and TRBJ2-1, is DSGVTQTPKHLITATGQRVTLRCSPRSGDLSVYWYQQSLDQGLQFLIQYYNGEERAKGNILERFSAQQFPDLHSELNLSSLELGDSALYFCASSLRPSGSHNEQFFGPGTRLTVL.

V is TRBV5-6 and J is TRBJ1-1, with D tentatively TRBD1 (5 bases). Germline-derived CDR1 and CDR2 are SGHDT and YYEEEE. The V end was cut by 5 bases, the J end by 2 bases, with 13 bases between. The CDR3 totals 14 residues. The CDR3 region is CASRLGTPNTEAFF. The CDR3 nucleotides are TGTGCCAGCAGGTTAGGGACTCCCAACACTGAAGCTTTCTTT.

The chain is built from TRBV7-2 and TRBJ1-5; a possible D gene is TRBD1 (5 bases). Germline loops: CDR1 SGHTA, CDR2 FQGNSA. The ends were cut back, 3 bases at V and 4 bases at J, with 22 bases in the middle. The CDR3 spans 18 residues. DNA of the CDR3: TGTGCCAGCAGCTTGGACAAGCCCGGGCAGGGCCTAAATCAGCCCCAGCATTTT. It yields the protein CASSLDKPGQGLNQPQHF.

This clone appeared a few times. The chain is built from TRBV11-3 and TRBJ2-1; TRBD1 or TRBD2 may be the D gene (7 bases each). This CDR3 region has 17 residues. The germline gives CDR1 SGHNT, CDR2 YENEEA. Trimming stripped 1 base from V and 5 bases from J, with 18 bases between. The CDR3 DNA reads TGTGCCAGCAGCTTAGCAACAGGGGAGGGCCGGAACAATGAGCAGTTCTTC. Its translation: CASSLATGEGRNNEQFF.

The chain has TRBV7-2 and TRBJ1-3; D call uncertain. The germline gives CDR1 SGHTA, CDR2 FQGNSA. The CDR3 spans 15 residues. The V gene lost 1 base and the J gene lost 0 bases, with 7 bases spanning the gap. As DNA, the CDR3 is TGTGCCAGCAGCTTAGTAGGAGTCTCTGGAAACACCATATATTTT. This sequence encodes CASSLVGVSGNTIYF.

The rearrangement uses TRBV27 and TRBJ1-1; 8 bases fit TRBD1. The CDR3 is 15 amino acids. Germline-derived CDR1 and CDR2 are MNHEY and SMNVEV (reference sequence). V gave up 5 bases and J gave up 5 bases; unmatched junction bases: 10. Here the CDR3 DNA reads TGTGCCAGCAGTCCTCGGGACAGGCGGGAAACTGAAGCTTTCTTT. Protein sequence: CASSPRDRRETEAFF.

The rearrangement uses TRBV4-2 and TRBJ2-3; 10 bases agree with TRBD2. With V trimmed by 4 bases and J by 0 bases, 13 bases remained unmatched. The CDR3 contains 19 residues. Germline CDR1 is LGHNA and CDR2 is YNFKEQ. CDR3 DNA: TGTGCCAGCAGCCCCCACCCTAGCGGGAGTGGCCCTAGCACAGATACGCAGTATTTT. Its protein is CASSPHPSGSGPSTDTQYF.

The chain is built from TRBV30 and TRBJ2-2; 9 bases match TRBD2. This CDR3 comprises 14 residues. The germline V gene encodes CDR1 GTSNPN and CDR2 SVGIG (reference sequence). Germline trimming cut 6 bases from V and 6 bases from J; bases unmatched to any gene: 8. The CDR3 bases are TGTGCCTGCCCCCCGGGACTAGCCCCCGGGGAGCTGTTTTTT. It yields the protein CACPPGLAPGELFF.

This chain joins TRBV6-5 and TRBJ2-7; 8 nucleotides line up with TRBD2. Per germline, CDR1 MNHEY and CDR2 SVGAGI. There are 14 residues in the CDR3. V lost 6 bases and J lost 2; bases outside the gene matches: 6. This CDR3 is CASRPLAGTYEQYF. CDR3 nucleotide sequence: TGTGCCAGCAGGCCTTTAGCGGGGACCTACGAGCAGTACTTC.

The genes are TRBV5-1 and TRBJ2-7, with D possibly TRBD1 on 5 matching bases. The V and J ends lost 4 bases and 4 bases respectively, with 21 bases between them. This CDR3 region has 16 residues. Germline V gene data show CDR1 as SGHRS and CDR2 as YFSETQ. The CDR3 sequence: CASSHNNIRGGYEQYF. The DNA of the CDR3 is TGCGCCAGCAGCCACAATAATATTAGGGGTGGTTACGAGCAGTACTTC.

The gene calls are TRBV4-3 and TRBJ1-2, with D unresolved. The CDR3 is 15 amino acids. Germline V gene data show CDR1 as LGHNA and CDR2 as YSLEER. Trimming left V 0 bases short and J 9 bases short, with 17 bases between. Here the CDR3 DNA reads TGCGCCAGCAGCCAAGAGGGATGGCAGGAATCGAGCTACACCTTC. The encoded protein is CASSQEGWQESSYTF.

This chain joins TRBV24-1 and TRBJ2-6, with 9 nucleotides matching TRBD1. In germline, CDR1 is KGHDR, CDR2 SFDVKD. J lost 2 bases, V lost 5 bases, and 15 bases had no gene match. This CDR3 region has 20 residues. This CDR3 is CATSGPLGGTGSPGANVLTF. The CDR3 DNA is TGTGCCACCAGTGGCCCCCTAGGAGGGACAGGGTCCCCTGGGGCCAACGTCCTGACTTTC.

This chain uses TRBV5-4 with TRBJ1-1; weak D call: TRBD1 (5 bases). From germline, CDR1 is SGHNT and CDR2 YYREEE (reference sequence). V was cut by 5 bases and J by 1 base, with 15 bases left in between. The CDR3 length is 15 residues. The CDR3: CASRPQMGGNTEAFF. Written as DNA, the CDR3 is TGTGCCAGCAGGCCACAGATGGGGGGGAACACTGAAGCTTTCTTT.

The chain recombines TRBV13 with TRBJ1-5; D uncertain. V lost 5 bases and J 4 bases, leaving 9 bases between the germline ends. The CDR3 sequence is 13 residues long. The V gene's germline CDR1 is PRHDT and CDR2 FYEKMQ (reference sequence). The CDR3 DNA is TGTGCCAGCAGCAAGGAGGGTAATCAGCCCCAGCATTTT. Protein: CASSKEGNQPQHF.

The J gene is TRBJ2-7, the V gene TRBV5-4; 8 nucleotides agree with TRBD1. J was trimmed by 2 bases and V by 4 bases; bases with no gene match: 5. The CDR3 is 14 amino acids. The germline gives CDR1 SGHNT, CDR2 YYREEE (reference sequence). CDR3 sequence: CASSPETGAYEQYF. In nucleotides, the CDR3 is TGTGCCAGCAGCCCTGAGACAGGGGCCTACGAGCAGTACTTC.

This clone was observed once. The chain uses TRBV7-2 and TRBJ1-5, with D possibly TRBD1 on 6 matching bases. This CDR3 has 15 amino acids. The germline V and J ends were trimmed by 1 base and 4 bases, with 11 bases remaining between them. Germline CDR1 is SGHTA and CDR2 is FQGNSA. CDR3 residues: CASSLVGGGNQPQHF. The CDR3 DNA is TGTGCCAGCAGCTTAGTAGGGGGGGGGAATCAGCCCCAGCATTTT.

The rearrangement links TRBV5-4 to TRBJ2-7, with TRBD2 matching 7 bases. Germline lookup yields CDR1 SGHNT and CDR2 YYREEE (reference sequence). The CDR3 runs to 13 residues. The junction had 8 bases not matched to a gene; V was cut back by 4 bases and J by 7 bases. CDR3 sequence: CASSLWGGEEQYF. The CDR3 DNA reads TGTGCCAGCAGCCTGTGGGGGGGGGAAGAGCAGTACTTC.

J is TRBJ1-6 and V is TRBV6-5, with D possibly matching TRBD1 (6 bases). Germline loops: CDR1 MNHEY, CDR2 SVGAGI. V was clipped by 5 bases and J by 5 bases, with 13 bases between them. The CDR3 loop spans 15 amino acids. This CDR3 is CASSTLQGNNSPLHF. The CDR3 DNA is TGTGCCAGCAGTACCCTACAGGGCAATAATTCACCCCTCCACTTT.

This chain joins TRBV6-5 and TRBJ1-1, with D perhaps TRBD1 (5 bases). This CDR3 spans 15 amino acids. CDR1 and CDR2 (germline): MNHEY, SVGAGI. V lost 6 bases, J lost 2 bases, and 16 bases lay in between. CDR3 sequence: CASSLTGAGNTEAFF. CDR3 DNA sequence: TGTGCCAGCAGCCTTACTGGGGCGGGTAACACTGAAGCTTTCTTT.

This clone came up a few times. The gene calls are TRBV6-4 and TRBJ1-2; D is ambiguous. CDR1 is MRHNA, CDR2 SNTAGT, per germline. CDR3 length: 13 residues. V was cut by 4 bases and J by 8 bases, with 14 bases left in between. CDR3 coding DNA: TGTGCCAGCAGTGCCGCGGTTGGGCGAGGCTACACCTTC. It codes for CASSAAVGRGYTF.